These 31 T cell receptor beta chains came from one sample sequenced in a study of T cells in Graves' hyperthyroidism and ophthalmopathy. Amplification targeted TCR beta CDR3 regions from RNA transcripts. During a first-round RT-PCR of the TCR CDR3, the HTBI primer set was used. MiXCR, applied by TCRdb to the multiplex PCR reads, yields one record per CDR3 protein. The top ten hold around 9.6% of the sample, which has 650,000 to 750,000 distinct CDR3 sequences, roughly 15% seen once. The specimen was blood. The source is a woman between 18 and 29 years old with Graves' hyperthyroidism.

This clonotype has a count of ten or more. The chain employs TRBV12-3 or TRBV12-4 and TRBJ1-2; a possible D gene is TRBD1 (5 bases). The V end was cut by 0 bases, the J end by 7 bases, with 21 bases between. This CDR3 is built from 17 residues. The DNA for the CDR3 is TGTGCCAGCAGTTTAGCGGGTTTGGGGCGGAGGAGGGGTGGCTACACCTTC. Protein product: CASSLAGLGRRRGGYTF.

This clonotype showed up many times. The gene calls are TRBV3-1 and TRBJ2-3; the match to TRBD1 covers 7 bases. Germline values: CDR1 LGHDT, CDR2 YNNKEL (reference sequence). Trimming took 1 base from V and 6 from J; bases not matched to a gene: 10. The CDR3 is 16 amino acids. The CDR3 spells CASSQVKGALRDTQYF. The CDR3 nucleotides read TGTGCCAGCAGCCAAGTTAAGGGGGCCCTCCGCGATACGCAGTATTTT.

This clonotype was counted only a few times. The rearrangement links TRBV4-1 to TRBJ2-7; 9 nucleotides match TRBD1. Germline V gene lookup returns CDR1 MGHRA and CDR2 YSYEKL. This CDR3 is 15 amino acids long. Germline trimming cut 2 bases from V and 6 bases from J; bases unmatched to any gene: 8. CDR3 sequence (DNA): TGCGCCAGCAGCCAAAATACAGGGGGCTTACGCGAGCAGTACTTC. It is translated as CASSQNTGGLREQYF.

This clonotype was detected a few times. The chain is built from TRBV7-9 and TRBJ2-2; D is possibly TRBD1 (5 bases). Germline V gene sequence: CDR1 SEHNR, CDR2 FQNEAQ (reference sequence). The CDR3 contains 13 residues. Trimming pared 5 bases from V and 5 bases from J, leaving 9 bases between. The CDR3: CASSQRGTGELFF. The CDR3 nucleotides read TGTGCCAGCAGCCAAAGGGGTACCGGGGAGCTGTTTTTT.

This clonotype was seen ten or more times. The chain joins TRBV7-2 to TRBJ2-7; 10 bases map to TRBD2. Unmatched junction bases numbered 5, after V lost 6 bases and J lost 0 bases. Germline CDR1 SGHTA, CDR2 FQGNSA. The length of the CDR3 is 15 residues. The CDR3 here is CASRSPSGSSYEQYF. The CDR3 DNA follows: TGTGCCAGCAGGTCCCCTAGCGGGAGCTCCTACGAGCAGTACTTC.

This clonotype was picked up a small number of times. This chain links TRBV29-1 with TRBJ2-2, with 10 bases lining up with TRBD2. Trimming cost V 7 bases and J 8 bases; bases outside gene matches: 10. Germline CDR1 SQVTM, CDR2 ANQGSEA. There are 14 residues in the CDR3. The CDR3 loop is CSAPAGGPTGELFF. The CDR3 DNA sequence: TGCAGCGCCCCAGCGGGAGGGCCGACTGGGGAGCTGTTTTTT.

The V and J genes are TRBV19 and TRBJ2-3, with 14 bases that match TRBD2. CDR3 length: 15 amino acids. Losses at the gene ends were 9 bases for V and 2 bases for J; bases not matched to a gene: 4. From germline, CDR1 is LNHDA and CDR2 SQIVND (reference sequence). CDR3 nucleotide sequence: TGTGCCAGCGGACTAGCGGGAGGTTACACAGATACGCAGTATTTT. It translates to CASGLAGGYTDTQYF.

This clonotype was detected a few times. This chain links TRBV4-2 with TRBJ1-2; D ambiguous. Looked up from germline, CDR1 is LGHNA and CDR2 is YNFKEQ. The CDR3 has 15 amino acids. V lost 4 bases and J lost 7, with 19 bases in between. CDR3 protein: CASSPPKTQLGGYTF. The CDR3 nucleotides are TGTGCCAGCAGCCCTCCTAAGACGCAACTCGGTGGCTACACCTTC.

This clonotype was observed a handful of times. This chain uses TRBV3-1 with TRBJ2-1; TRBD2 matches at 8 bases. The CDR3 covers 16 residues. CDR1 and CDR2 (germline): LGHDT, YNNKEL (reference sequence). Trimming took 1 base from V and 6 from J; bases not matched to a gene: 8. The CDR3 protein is CASSQGGLAGINEQFF. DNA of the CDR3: TGTGCCAGCAGCCAAGGGGGCCTAGCGGGCATCAATGAGCAGTTCTTC.

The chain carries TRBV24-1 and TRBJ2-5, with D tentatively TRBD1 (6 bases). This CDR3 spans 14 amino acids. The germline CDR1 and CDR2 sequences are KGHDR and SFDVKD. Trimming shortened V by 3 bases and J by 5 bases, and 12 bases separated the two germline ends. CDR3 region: CATSDPSTGETQYF. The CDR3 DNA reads TGTGCCACCAGTGATCCCTCAACAGGGGAGACCCAGTACTTC.

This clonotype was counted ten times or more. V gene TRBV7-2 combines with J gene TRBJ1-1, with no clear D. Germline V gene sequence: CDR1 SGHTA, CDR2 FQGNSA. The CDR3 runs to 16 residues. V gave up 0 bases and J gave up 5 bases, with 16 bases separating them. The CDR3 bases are TGTGCCAGCAGCTTAGCGCCCCGGGGTGCAGCGACTGAAGCTTTCTTT. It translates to CASSLAPRGAATEAFF. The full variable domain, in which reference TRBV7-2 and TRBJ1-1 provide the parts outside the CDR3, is GAGVSQSPSNKVTEKGKDVELRCDPISGHTALYWYRQSLGQGLEFLIYFQGNSAPDKSGLPSDRFSAERTGGSVSTLTIQRTQQEDSAVYLCASSLAPRGAATEAFFGQGTRLTVV.

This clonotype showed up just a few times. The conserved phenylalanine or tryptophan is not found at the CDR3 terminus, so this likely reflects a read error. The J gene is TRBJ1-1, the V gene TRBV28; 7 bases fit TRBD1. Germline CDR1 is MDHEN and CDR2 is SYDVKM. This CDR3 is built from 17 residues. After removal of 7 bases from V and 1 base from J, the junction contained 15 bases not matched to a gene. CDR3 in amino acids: CASTPTVRDSGNTEAFL. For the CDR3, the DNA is TGTGCCAGCACTCCAACAGTTCGGGACAGCGGGAACACTGAAGCTTTCCTT.

The CDR3 spells CASRGGRNEQFF. The DNA of the CDR3 is TGCGCCAGCCGAGGGGGAAGAAATGAGCAGTTCTTC. The chain couples TRBV5-1 to TRBJ2-1; D may be TRBD1 (6 bases). V gave up 7 bases and J gave up 7 bases, with 12 bases separating them. The CDR3 spans 12 residues. Per germline, CDR1 SGHRS and CDR2 YFSETQ. Drawing the rest from reference TRBV5-1 and TRBJ2-1, the complete variable domain is KAGVTQTPRYLIKTRGQQVTLSCSPISGHRSVSWYQQTPGQGLQFLFEYFSETQRNKGNFPGRFSGRQFSNSRSEMNVSTLELGDSALYLCASRGGRNEQFFGPGTRLTVL.

CDR3 sequence (DNA): TGTGCCAGCAGTTCCCCCAGGGAAAACAATGAGCAGTTCTTC. Protein sequence: CASSSPRENNEQFF. The gene calls are TRBV6-1 and TRBJ2-1; TRBD1 might be the D (5 bases). CDR1 is MNHNS, CDR2 SASEGT, per germline. V was clipped by 5 bases and J by 5 bases, with 13 bases between them. The CDR3 runs 14 residues.

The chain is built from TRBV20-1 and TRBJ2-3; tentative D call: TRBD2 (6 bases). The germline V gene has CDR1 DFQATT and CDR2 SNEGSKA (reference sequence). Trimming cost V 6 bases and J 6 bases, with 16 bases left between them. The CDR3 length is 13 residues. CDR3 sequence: CSAMRLERDTQYF. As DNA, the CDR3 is TGCAGTGCGATGAGACTAGAAAGGGATACGCAGTATTTT.

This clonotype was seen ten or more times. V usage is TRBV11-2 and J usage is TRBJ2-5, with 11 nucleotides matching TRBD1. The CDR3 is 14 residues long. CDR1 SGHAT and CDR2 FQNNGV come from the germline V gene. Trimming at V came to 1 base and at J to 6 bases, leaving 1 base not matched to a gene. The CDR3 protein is CASSLGTGGKTQYF. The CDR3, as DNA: TGTGCCAGCAGCTTAGGGACAGGGGGCAAGACCCAGTACTTC.

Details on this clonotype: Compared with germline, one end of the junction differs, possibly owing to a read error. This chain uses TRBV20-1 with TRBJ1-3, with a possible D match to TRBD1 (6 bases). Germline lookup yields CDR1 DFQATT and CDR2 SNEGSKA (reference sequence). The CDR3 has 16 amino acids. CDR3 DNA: TGCAGTGCTAGTCGCAGGAAGGACAGCTCTGGAAGCACCATATATTTT. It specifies CSASRRKDSSGSTIYF.

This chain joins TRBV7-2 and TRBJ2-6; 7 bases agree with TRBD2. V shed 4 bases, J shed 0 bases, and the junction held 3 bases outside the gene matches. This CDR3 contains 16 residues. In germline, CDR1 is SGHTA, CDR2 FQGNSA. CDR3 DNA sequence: TGTGCCAGCAGCTCACTAGCGCTCTCTGGGGCCAACGTCCTGACTTTC. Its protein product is CASSSLALSGANVLTF.

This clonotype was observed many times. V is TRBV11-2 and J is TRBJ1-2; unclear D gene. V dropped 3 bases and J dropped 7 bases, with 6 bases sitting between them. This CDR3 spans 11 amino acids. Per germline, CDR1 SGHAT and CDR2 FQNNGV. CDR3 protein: CASSFLVGYTF. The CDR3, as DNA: TGTGCCAGCAGCTTCCTGGTTGGCTACACCTTC.

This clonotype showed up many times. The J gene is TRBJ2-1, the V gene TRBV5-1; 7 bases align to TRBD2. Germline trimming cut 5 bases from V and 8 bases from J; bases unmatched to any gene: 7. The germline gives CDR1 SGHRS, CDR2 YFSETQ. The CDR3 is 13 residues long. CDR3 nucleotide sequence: TGCGCCAGCAGTAGCGGGTTATTCGATGAGCAGTTCTTC. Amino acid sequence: CASSSGLFDEQFF. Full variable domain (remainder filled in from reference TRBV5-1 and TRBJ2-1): KAGVTQTPRYLIKTRGQQVTLSCSPISGHRSVSWYQQTPGQGLQFLFEYFSETQRNKGNFPGRFSGRQFSNSRSEMNVSTLELGDSALYLCASSSGLFDEQFFGPGTRLTVL.

The CDR3: CSVVSGASIGGYNEQFF. Here the CDR3 DNA reads TGCAGCGTTGTTTCCGGGGCCTCGATTGGGGGCTACAATGAGCAGTTCTTC. The V call is TRBV29-1, the J call TRBJ2-1, with D perhaps matching TRBD1 or TRBD2 (5 bases each). This CDR3 has 17 amino acids. Between the trimmed V and J ends, which lost 4 bases and 3 bases, there was a span of 22 bases. CDR1 SQVTM and CDR2 ANQGSEA come from the germline V gene.

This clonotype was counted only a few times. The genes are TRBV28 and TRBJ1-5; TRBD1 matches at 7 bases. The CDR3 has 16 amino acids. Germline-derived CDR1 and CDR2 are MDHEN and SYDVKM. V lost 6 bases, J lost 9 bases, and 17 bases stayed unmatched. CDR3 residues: CASSPRLDRARRPQHF. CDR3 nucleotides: TGTGCCAGCAGCCCCCGACTCGACAGGGCTAGAAGGCCCCAGCATTTT.

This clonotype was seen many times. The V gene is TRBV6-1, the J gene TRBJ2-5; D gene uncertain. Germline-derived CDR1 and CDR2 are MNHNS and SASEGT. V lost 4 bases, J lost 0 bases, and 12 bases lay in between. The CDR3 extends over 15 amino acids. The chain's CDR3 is CASSGHWSYQETQYF. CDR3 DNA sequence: TGTGCCAGCAGTGGACATTGGAGTTACCAAGAGACCCAGTACTTC.

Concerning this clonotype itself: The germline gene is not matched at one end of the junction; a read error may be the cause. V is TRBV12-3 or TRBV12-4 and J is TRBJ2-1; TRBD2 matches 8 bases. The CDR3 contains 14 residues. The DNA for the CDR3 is TGTGCCAGCGGTTTAACTAGCGGCTACAATGAGCAGTTCTTC. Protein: CASGLTSGYNEQFF.

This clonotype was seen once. The CDR3 DNA follows: TGCAGCGTTGAAGAGCTTCCTTACAATGAGCAGTTCTTC. Translated: CSVEELPYNEQFF. The chain couples TRBV29-1 to TRBJ2-1; D uncertain. V lost 0 bases to trimming and J lost 4 bases, with 7 bases between them. The CDR3 has 13 amino acids. The germline V gene has CDR1 SQVTM and CDR2 ANQGSEA.

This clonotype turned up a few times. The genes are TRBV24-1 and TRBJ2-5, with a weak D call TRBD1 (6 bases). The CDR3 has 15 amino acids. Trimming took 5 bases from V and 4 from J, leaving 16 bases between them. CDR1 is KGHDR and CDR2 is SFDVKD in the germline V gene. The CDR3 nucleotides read TGTGCCACCAGTGCCCCCGGCAGGGGACGAGAGACCCAGTACTTC. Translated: CATSAPGRGRETQYF.

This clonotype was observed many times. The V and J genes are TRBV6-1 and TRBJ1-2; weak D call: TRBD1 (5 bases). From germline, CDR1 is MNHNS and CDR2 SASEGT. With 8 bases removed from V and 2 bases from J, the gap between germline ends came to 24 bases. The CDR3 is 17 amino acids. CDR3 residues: CASWGSYGAETNYGYTF. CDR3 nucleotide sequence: TGTGCCAGCTGGGGGAGTTATGGAGCGGAAACAAACTATGGCTACACCTTC.

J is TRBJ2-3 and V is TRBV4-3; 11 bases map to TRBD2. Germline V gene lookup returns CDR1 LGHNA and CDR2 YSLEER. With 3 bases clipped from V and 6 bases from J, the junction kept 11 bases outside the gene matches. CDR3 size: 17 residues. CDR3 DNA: TGCGCCAGCAGCCAGGGGGTACTAGCGGGAGCGGGGGATACGCAGTATTTT. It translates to CASSQGVLAGAGDTQYF.

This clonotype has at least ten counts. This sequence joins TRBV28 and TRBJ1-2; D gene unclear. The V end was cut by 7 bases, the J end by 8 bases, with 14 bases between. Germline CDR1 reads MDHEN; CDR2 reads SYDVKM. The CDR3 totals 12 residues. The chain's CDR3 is CASTGVVAGYTF. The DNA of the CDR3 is TGTGCCAGCACTGGGGTGGTGGCAGGCTACACCTTC.

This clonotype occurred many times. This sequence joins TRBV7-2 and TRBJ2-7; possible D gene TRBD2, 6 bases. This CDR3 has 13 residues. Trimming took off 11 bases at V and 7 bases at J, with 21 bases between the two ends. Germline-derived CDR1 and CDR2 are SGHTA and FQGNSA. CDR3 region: CAEASASELEQYF. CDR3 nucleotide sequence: TGTGCCGAGGCCTCGGCTAGCGAATTAGAGCAGTACTTC.

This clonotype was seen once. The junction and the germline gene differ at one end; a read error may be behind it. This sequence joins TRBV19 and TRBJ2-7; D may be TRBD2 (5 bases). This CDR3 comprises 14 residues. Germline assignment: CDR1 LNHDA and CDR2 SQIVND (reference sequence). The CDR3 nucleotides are TGTGCCAGTAGTGAGGGTTTTATCTCCTACGAGCGGTACTTC. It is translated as CASSEGFISYERYF.